This TCR beta chain stems from a study of cytomegalovirus exposure and HLA in healthy donors. Method: immunoSEQ multiplex PCR; TCRdb's copy keeps in-frame clones and lacks some. The sample records 250,000 to 400,000 clones, approximately 88% being singletons. Germline V gives CDR1 MNHEY, CDR2 SVGAGI. The CDR3 contains 13 residues. The V gene lost 7 bases and the J gene lost 0 bases, with 9 bases spanning the gap. The sequence was obtained from a man under 40 in good health and CMV-seronegative. The V and J genes are TRBV6-5 and TRBJ1-2; D unresolved. Sequenced: PBMCs. The CDR3 DNA reads as TGTGCCAGCACAATATCGGCTAACTATGGCTACACCTTC. Protein sequence: CASTISANYGYTF.